Following are 12 T cell receptor beta chains from one sample sequenced in a study of blood T cell repertoires in COVID-19. The repertoire was sequenced with immunoSEQ multiplex PCR; TCRdb's copy has only in-frame clones and lacks some. The profile shows 95,000 or so clones, around 79% of them singletons. Material for sequencing was peripheral blood. Receptor source: a woman older than 75 with active or convalescent COVID-19.

V usage is TRBV27 and J usage is TRBJ1-5; 11 bases map to TRBD1. Unmatched junction bases numbered 10, after V lost 6 bases and J lost 6 bases. Germline CDR1 is MNHEY and CDR2 is SMNVEV (reference sequence). This CDR3 region has 16 residues. The CDR3 loop reads CASRRTGGGLGQPQHF. In nucleotides, the CDR3 is TGTGCCAGCAGGAGGACAGGGGGCGGGTTGGGTCAGCCCCAGCATTTT.

V and J are TRBV28 and TRBJ1-1; a weak D match, TRBD1 (5 bases). Between the trimmed V and J ends, which lost 8 bases and 6 bases, there was a span of 13 bases. Germline-derived CDR1 and CDR2 are MDHEN and SYDVKM. The CDR3 has 12 amino acids. CDR3 DNA: TGTGCCAGCTACAGGCCCCAGGCTGAAGCTTTCTTT. This codes for CASYRPQAEAFF.

The chain is built from TRBV5-5 and TRBJ2-2; D is perhaps TRBD1 (5 bases). V was cut by 2 bases and J by 3 bases, with 5 bases left in between. The CDR3 totals 13 residues. Germline values: CDR1 SGHKS, CDR2 YYEKEE (reference sequence). CDR3 loop: CASSLGDTGELFF. The CDR3 DNA is TGTGCCAGCAGCTTAGGGGACACCGGGGAGCTGTTTTTT.

The gene calls are TRBV7-2 and TRBJ2-7, with D unresolved. V was clipped by 1 base and J by 2 bases, with 9 bases between them. Germline V gene data show CDR1 as SGHTA and CDR2 as FQGNSA. The CDR3 length is 14 residues. Here the CDR3 reads CASSLEYRAYEQYF. The CDR3, as DNA: TGTGCCAGCAGCTTAGAGTACAGAGCCTACGAGCAGTACTTC. The full variable domain, with the rest looked up from reference TRBV7-2 and TRBJ2-7, is GAGVSQSPSNKVTEKGKDVELRCDPISGHTALYWYRQSLGQGLEFLIYFQGNSAPDKSGLPSDRFSAERTGGSVSTLTIQRTQQEDSAVYLCASSLEYRAYEQYFGPGTRLTVT.

This clone has a single count. This chain joins TRBV10-3 and TRBJ1-6, with D perhaps matching TRBD1 (5 bases). The CDR3 extends over 13 amino acids. Per germline, CDR1 ENHRY and CDR2 SYGVKD. V was clipped by 0 bases and J by 9 bases, with 6 bases between them. The CDR3 DNA sequence: TGTGCCATCAGTGAGTCGGGGGGTTCACCCCTCCACTTT. This sequence encodes CAISESGGSPLHF.

On this clone: The junction does not match germline at one end; this may be a read error. The chain joins TRBV5-1 to TRBJ2-7; 7 bases line up with TRBD2. The CDR3 runs 13 residues. Germline CDR1 is SGHRS and CDR2 is YFSETQ. CDR3 residues: CASSPGTTYEQYF. Written as DNA, the CDR3 is TGTGCCAGCAGCCCCGGGACTACCTACGAGCAGTACTTC.

CDR3 amino acids: CASSLGGASSGNTIYF. The CDR3 DNA follows: TGTGCCAGCAGTTTAGGGGGGGCGAGCTCTGGAAACACCATATATTTT. The V call is TRBV28, the J call TRBJ1-3, with a possible D match to TRBD1 (6 bases). Germline V gene lookup returns CDR1 MDHEN and CDR2 SYDVKM. V was clipped by 2 bases and J by 0 bases, with 11 bases between them. The CDR3 consists of 16 residues.

The chain has TRBV28 and TRBJ1-5, with 11 bases matching TRBD1. The V gene's germline CDR1 is MDHEN and CDR2 SYDVKM. The CDR3 is 14 residues long. With 10 bases clipped from V and 9 bases from J, the junction kept 11 bases outside the gene matches. CDR3: CATTPGQGVGPQHF. CDR3 nucleotides: TGTGCCACCACCCCGGGACAGGGGGTAGGGCCCCAGCATTTT.

This chain links TRBV7-9 with TRBJ2-5, with 7 bases lining up with TRBD2. V was pared by 4 bases and J by 3 bases, with 5 bases of the junction left unmatched. Germline assignment: CDR1 SEHNR and CDR2 FQNEAQ (reference sequence). The CDR3 covers 14 residues. DNA for the CDR3: TGTGCCAGCAGCTCCGGGGGGTATGAAGAGACCCAGTACTTC. The encoded protein is CASSSGGYEETQYF.

This CDR3 is CASSVGGRNYGYTF. The DNA for the CDR3 is TGTGCCAGCAGCGTAGGGGGGCGCAACTATGGCTACACCTTC. The J gene is TRBJ1-2, the V gene TRBV9, with D maybe TRBD1 (6 bases). The ends were cut back, 0 bases at V and 2 bases at J, with 8 bases in the middle. The CDR3 contains 14 residues. Germline V lookup: CDR1 SGDLS, CDR2 YYNGEE.

This clone was detected only once. Germline and junction disagree at one end, which may indicate a read error. The chain combines TRBV5-1 with TRBJ2-6, with TRBD2 matching over 8 bases. Germline V gene lookup returns CDR1 SGHRS and CDR2 YFSETQ. The length of the CDR3 is 16 residues. CDR3 sequence reads: CASSGGGSSGANVLTF. DNA of the CDR3: TGTGCCAGCAGCGGGGGCGGCAGTTCTGGGGCCAACGTCCTGACTTTC.

The chain employs TRBV10-3 and TRBJ1-3, with unresolved D. The CDR3 covers 14 residues. From germline, CDR1 is ENHRY and CDR2 SYGVKD. V dropped 6 bases and J dropped 0 bases, with 9 bases sitting between them. The DNA of the CDR3 is TGTGCCATCAGCCCCACAAACTCTGGAAACACCATATATTTT. This codes for CAISPTNSGNTIYF.